Detailed here is one TCR beta chain. The antigen remains undetermined. The CDR3 totals 14 residues. CDR1 and CDR2 (germline): SGHRS, YFSETQ. Trimming took 4 bases from V and 5 from J; bases not matched to a gene: 6. Method: immunoSEQ multiplex PCR; TCRdb's copy keeps in-frame clones and lacks some. The sample lists approximately 90,000 clones, roughly nine tenths occurring once. The data belong to a study of OX40 agonist ivuxolimab in advanced cancers. At cycle 4 day 1, cycle 7 day 1, and baseline, blood was sampled. Findings and limits, study-wide: There were also nonresponders showing low normalized T-cell clonal expansion.

This receptor was identified in an adult with an advanced solid tumor such as melanoma, head and neck, liver or kidney cancer. Sequences were derived from CD4+ or CD8+ T cells sorted from blood, sampled in a trial of the OX40 agonist ivuxolimab. The V call is TRBV5-1, the J call TRBJ2-5, with 9 nucleotides matching TRBD1. CDR3 sequence (DNA): TGCGCCAGCAGCCCAAGGACAGGGGCGGAGACCCAGTACTTC. It encodes CASSPRTGAETQYF. Full variable domain (rest looked up from reference TRBV5-1 and TRBJ2-5): KAGVTQTPRYLIKTRGQQVTLSCSPISGHRSVSWYQQTPGQGLQFLFEYFSETQRNKGNFPGRFSGRQFSNSRSEMNVSTLELGDSALYLCASSPRTGAETQYFGPGTRLLVL.